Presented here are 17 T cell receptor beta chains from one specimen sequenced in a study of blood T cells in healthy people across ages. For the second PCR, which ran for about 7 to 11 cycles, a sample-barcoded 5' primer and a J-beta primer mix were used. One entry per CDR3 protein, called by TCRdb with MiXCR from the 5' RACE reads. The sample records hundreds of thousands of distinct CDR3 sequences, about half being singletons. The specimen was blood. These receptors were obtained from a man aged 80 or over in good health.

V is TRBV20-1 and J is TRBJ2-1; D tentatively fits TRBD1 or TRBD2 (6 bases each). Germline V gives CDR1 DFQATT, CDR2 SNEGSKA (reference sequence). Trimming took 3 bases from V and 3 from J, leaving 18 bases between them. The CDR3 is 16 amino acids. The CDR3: CSARARSGANYNEQFF. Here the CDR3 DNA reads TGCAGTGCTAGGGCCCGCTCGGGGGCGAACTACAATGAGCAGTTCTTC.

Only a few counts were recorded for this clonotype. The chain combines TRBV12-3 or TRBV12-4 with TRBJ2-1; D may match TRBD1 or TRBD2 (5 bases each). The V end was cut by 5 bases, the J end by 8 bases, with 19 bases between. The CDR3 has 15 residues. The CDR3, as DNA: TGTGCCAGCAGTCCATGGGGGACCCGGCCCGATGAGCAGTTCTTC. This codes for CASSPWGTRPDEQFF.

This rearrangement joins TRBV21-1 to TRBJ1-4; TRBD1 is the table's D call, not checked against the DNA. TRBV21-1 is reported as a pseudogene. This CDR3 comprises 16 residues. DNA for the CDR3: TGTGCCAGCAGCAAAGGCCGGGACAGGGGAAGGGAAAAACTGTTTTTT. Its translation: CASSKGRDRGREKLFF.

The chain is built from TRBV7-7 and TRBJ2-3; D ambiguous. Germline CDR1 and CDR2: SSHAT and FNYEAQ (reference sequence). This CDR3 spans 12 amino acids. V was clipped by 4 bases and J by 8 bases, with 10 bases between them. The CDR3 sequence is CASSSESGTQYF. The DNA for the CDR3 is TGTGCCAGCAGCTCGGAATCCGGTACGCAGTATTTT.

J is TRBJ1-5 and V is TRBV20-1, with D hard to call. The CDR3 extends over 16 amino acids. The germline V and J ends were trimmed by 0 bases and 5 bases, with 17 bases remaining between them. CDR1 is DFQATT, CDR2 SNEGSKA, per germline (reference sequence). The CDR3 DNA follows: TGCAGTGCTAGAGATTTGAATGGGCGACGCTATCAGCCCCAGCATTTT. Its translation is CSARDLNGRRYQPQHF.

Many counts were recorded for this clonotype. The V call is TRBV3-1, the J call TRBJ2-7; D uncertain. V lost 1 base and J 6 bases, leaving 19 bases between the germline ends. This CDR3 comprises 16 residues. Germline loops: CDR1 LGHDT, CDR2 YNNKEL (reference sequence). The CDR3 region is CASSQARGFGGGEQYF. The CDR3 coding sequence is TGTGCCAGCAGCCAAGCCCGTGGATTTGGCGGCGGCGAGCAGTACTTC.

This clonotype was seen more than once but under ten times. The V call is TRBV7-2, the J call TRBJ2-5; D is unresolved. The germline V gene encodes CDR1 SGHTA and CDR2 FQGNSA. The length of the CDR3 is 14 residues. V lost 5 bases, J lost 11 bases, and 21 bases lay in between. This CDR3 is CASSENKGSPKQYF. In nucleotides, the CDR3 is TGTGCCAGCAGCGAGAATAAGGGAAGCCCGAAGCAGTACTTC.

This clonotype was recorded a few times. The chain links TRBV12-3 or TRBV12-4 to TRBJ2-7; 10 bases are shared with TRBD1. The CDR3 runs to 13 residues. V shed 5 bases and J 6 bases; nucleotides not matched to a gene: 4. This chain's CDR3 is CASSGTGDVEQYF. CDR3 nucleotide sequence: TGTGCCAGCAGTGGGACAGGGGATGTCGAGCAGTACTTC.

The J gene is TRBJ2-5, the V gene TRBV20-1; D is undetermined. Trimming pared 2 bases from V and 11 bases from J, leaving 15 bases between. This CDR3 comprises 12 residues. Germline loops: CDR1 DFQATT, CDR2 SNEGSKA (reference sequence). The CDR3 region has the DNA TGCAGTGCTAGAACAACCTACAATGAGCAGTACTTC. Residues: CSARTTYNEQYF.

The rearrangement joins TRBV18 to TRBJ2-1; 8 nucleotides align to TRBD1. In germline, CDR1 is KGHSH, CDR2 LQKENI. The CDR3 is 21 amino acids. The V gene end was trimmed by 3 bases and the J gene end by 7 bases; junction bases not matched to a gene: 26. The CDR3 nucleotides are TGTGCCAGCTCACCGCTGATACCGGGAAATCCAGACAGGGGAGAATTGAATGAGCAGTTCTTC. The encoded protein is CASSPLIPGNPDRGELNEQFF.

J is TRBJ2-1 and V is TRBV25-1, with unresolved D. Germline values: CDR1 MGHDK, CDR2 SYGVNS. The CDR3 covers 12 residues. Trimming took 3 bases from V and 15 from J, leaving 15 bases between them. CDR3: CASSELGRVLFF. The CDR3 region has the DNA TGTGCCAGCAGTGAGCTAGGTCGAGTCCTGTTCTTC.

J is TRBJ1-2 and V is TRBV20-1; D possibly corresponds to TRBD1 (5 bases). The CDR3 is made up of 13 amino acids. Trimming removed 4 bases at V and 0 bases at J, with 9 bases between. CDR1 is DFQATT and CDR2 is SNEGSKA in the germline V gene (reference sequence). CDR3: CSAMTEANYGYTF. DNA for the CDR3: TGCAGTGCTATGACAGAAGCTAACTATGGCTACACCTTC.

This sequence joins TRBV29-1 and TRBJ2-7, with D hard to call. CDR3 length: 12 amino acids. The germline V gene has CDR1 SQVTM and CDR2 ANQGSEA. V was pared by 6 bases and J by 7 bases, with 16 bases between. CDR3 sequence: CSVAGPDGEQYF. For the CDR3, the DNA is TGCAGCGTGGCCGGACCCGACGGGGAGCAGTACTTC.

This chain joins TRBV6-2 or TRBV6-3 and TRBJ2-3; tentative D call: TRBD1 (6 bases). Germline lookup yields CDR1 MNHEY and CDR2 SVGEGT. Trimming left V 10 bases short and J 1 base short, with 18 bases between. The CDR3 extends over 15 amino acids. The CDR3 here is CANDEGVSGTDTQYF. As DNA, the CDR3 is TGTGCCAACGACGAGGGGGTGTCGGGCACAGATACGCAGTATTTT.

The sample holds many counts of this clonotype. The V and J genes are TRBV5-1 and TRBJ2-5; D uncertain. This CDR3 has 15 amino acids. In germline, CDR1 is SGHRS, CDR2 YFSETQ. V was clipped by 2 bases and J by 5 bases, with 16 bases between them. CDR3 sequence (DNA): TGCGCCAGCAGCTTCCCGCAGTTCGAAGGGGAGACCCAGTACTTC. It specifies CASSFPQFEGETQYF.

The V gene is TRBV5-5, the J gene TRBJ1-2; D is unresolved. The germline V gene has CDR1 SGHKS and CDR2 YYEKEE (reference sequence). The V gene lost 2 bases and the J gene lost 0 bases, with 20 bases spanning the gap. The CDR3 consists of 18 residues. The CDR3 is CASSFAQVSIPANYGYTF. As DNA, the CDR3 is TGTGCCAGCAGCTTTGCTCAGGTCTCTATTCCAGCTAACTATGGCTACACCTTC.

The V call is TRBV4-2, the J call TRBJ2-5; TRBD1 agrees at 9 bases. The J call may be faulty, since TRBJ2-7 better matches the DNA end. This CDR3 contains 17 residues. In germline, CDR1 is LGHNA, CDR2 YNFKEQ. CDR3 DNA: TGTGCCAGCAGCCAAGGTCCTACAGGGGGCGTCGGGAACGAGCAGTACTTC. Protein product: CASSQGPTGGVGNEQYF.